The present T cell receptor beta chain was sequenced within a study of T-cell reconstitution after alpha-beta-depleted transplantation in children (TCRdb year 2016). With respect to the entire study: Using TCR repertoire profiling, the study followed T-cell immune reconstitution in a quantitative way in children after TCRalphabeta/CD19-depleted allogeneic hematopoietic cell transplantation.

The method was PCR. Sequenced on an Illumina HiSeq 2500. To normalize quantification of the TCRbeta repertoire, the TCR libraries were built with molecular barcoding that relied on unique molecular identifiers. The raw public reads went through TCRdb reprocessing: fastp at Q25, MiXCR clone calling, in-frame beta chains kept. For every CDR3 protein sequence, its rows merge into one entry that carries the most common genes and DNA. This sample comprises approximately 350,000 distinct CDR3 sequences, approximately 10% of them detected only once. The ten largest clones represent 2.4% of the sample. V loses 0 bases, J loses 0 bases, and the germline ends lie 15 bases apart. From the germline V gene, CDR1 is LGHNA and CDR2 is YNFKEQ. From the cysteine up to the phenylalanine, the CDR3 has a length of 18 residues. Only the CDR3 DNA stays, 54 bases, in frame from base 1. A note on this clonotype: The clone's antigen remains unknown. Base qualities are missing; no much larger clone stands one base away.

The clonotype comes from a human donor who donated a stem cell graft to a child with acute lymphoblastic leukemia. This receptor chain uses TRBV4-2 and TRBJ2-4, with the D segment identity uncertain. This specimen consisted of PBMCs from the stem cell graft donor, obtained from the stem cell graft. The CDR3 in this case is CASSQDPPGNIAKNIQYF. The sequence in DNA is TGTGCCAGCAGCCAAGATCCCCCGGGCAATATAGCCAAAAACATTCAGTACTTC.